What follows are 20 T cell receptor beta chains derived from one specimen sequenced in a study of vaccination and CD4 T cells after COVID-19. Which antigens these TCRs recognize remains unknown. Sequencing of the DNA from cultured CD4+ T cells was carried out with the Oncomine TCR Beta short-read assay. The genomic DNA was obtained from cultured CD4+ T cells by extraction with the QIAamp micro DNA kit. TCRdb re-analysed the PCR reads in MiXCR, keeping a single row per CDR3 protein. The sample has about 10,000 distinct CDR3 sequences; roughly 34% are singletons. The treatment was: roughly 11-day PBMC culture with coronavirus spike peptide pools or control peptides (ViraFEST assay). CD4+ T cells of the unexposed donor were collected before the COVID-19 pandemic (2011-2018). Sequencing was carried out using CD4+ T cells from blood, cultured in vitro. These receptors were obtained from a human donor in good health.

This sequence joins TRBV20-1 and TRBJ2-7; TRBD1 aligns across 7 bases. Germline V CDR1 and CDR2: DFQATT, SNEGSKA (reference sequence). The V segment lost 5 bases and the J segment 4 bases; nucleotides outside the gene matches: 8. The CDR3 is 13 residues long. CDR3 sequence reads: CSAGRQGSYEQYF. The CDR3 coding sequence is TGCAGTGCTGGTAGACAGGGTTCGTACGAGCAGTACTTC.

The chain uses TRBV6-2 or TRBV6-3 and TRBJ2-1; D remains unclear. V was shortened by 6 bases and J by 0 bases, with 6 bases between the two germline ends. Germline CDR1 is MNHEY and CDR2 is SVGEGT. CDR3 length: 13 amino acids. The CDR3: CASSTDSYNEQFF. CDR3 in DNA: TGTGCCAGCAGCACCGACTCCTACAATGAGCAGTTCTTC.

J is TRBJ1-2 and V is TRBV20-1; D unclear. This CDR3 spans 12 amino acids. The V and J ends lost 0 bases and 7 bases respectively, with 9 bases between them. Germline V gene lookup returns CDR1 DFQATT and CDR2 SNEGSKA (reference sequence). Here the CDR3 reads CSARDGDFGYTF. The CDR3 DNA reads TGCAGTGCTAGAGATGGGGATTTTGGCTACACCTTC.

This clonotype was counted between two and nine times. The gene calls are TRBV6-1 and TRBJ1-2, with D perhaps TRBD1 (5 bases). The CDR3 loop spans 12 amino acids. CDR1 is MNHNS, CDR2 SASEGT, per germline. Deletions cut 5 bases from V and 4 bases from J, with 8 bases between. CDR3 nucleotide sequence: TGTGCCAGCAGTCGACAGCTCTATGGCTACACCTTC. Protein product: CASSRQLYGYTF.

The CDR3 bases are TGTGCCAGCAGTTACTCTAGGGGCAGATCCTACGAGCAGTACTTC. Its translation is CASSYSRGRSYEQYF. V usage is TRBV6-5 and J usage is TRBJ2-7, with D maybe TRBD1 (5 bases). The germline V and J ends were trimmed by 0 bases and 1 base, with 10 bases remaining between them. The CDR3 is 15 amino acids. Per the germline V gene, CDR1 is MNHEY and CDR2 is SVGAGI.

The CDR3 DNA follows: TGCAGTGCTAGCAGTCGGGAGGGCCCTCTCCACGAGCAGTACTTC. This encodes CSASSREGPLHEQYF. The V and J genes are TRBV20-1 and TRBJ2-7, with 8 bases aligning to TRBD2. Germline lookup yields CDR1 DFQATT and CDR2 SNEGSKA (reference sequence). The CDR3 spans 15 residues. V was clipped by 3 bases and J by 5 bases; unmatched bases: 12.

The V gene is TRBV4-3, the J gene TRBJ2-1; D is uncertain. Per the germline V gene, CDR1 is LGHNA and CDR2 is YSLEER. CDR3 length: 14 residues. The V gene lost 0 bases and the J gene lost 9 bases, with 12 bases spanning the gap. CDR3: CASSQDNPAREQFF. The CDR3, as DNA: TGCGCCAGCAGCCAAGATAACCCGGCTCGTGAGCAGTTCTTC.

This chain connects TRBV27 to TRBJ2-1, with D maybe TRBD2 (7 bases). The CDR3 covers 13 residues. Trimming stripped 10 bases from V and 7 bases from J, with 17 bases between. Germline assignment: CDR1 MNHEY and CDR2 SMNVEV (reference sequence). The CDR3 DNA reads as TGTGCCACGACGGGGGGCTTGGTTAATGAGCAGTTCTTC. Encoded protein: CATTGGLVNEQFF.

The chain recombines TRBV7-2 with TRBJ2-7; no definite D call. CDR1 SGHTA and CDR2 FQGNSA come from the germline V gene. This CDR3 is 15 amino acids long. V was cut by 1 base and J by 6 bases, with 16 bases left in between. The CDR3 region is CASSLGHRIRAEQYF. CDR3 bases: TGTGCCAGCAGCTTAGGGCACCGAATAAGGGCCGAGCAGTACTTC.

This clonotype was picked up a small number of times. The rearrangement joins TRBV10-3 to TRBJ2-7; D gene unclear. Germline-derived CDR1 and CDR2 are ENHRY and SYGVKD. The CDR3 contains 14 residues. The V end lost 2 bases, the J end lost 5 bases, and 13 bases lay between the germline ends. CDR3 coding DNA: TGTGCCATCAGTGAGGAGCAGGCAGCTCACGAGCAGTACTTC. Amino acid sequence: CAISEEQAAHEQYF.

This clonotype has just one count. The chain has TRBV28 and TRBJ2-1; 8 bases align to TRBD1. Trimming took 2 bases from V and 6 from J; bases not matched to a gene: 3. CDR3 size: 14 residues. Germline V gene data show CDR1 as MDHEN and CDR2 as SYDVKM. The CDR3 reads CASSLGTGINEQFF. CDR3 DNA sequence: TGTGCCAGCAGTTTAGGGACAGGAATCAATGAGCAGTTCTTC.

By share, this clonotype counts as medium-sized. V and J are TRBV19 and TRBJ2-5; 10 bases are a match to TRBD1. The V and J ends lost 5 bases and 4 bases, in that order; junction bases with no gene match: 7. This CDR3 region has 15 residues. CDR1 is LNHDA and CDR2 is SQIVND in the germline V gene (reference sequence). Here the CDR3 reads CASSRTGGARETQYF. The DNA for the CDR3 is TGTGCCAGTAGTCGGACAGGGGGTGCCCGAGAGACCCAGTACTTC.

This clonotype has just a few counts. This chain links TRBV20-1 with TRBJ2-2; no firm D call. The V end lost 6 bases, the J end lost 1 base, and 12 bases lay between the germline ends. Per germline, CDR1 DFQATT and CDR2 SNEGSKA (reference sequence). The CDR3 totals 14 residues. The CDR3 DNA is TGCAGTGCAAAACCCAACGGGAACACCGGGGAGCTGTTTTTT. This gives the protein CSAKPNGNTGELFF.

The CDR3 is CSVDGPAGNEQFF. CDR3 bases: TGCAGTGTCGACGGACCGGCGGGCAATGAGCAGTTCTTC. This rearrangement joins TRBV20-1 to TRBJ2-1; tentatively, D is TRBD2 (5 bases). V lost 7 bases to trimming and J lost 6 bases, with 16 bases between them. CDR3 length: 13 amino acids. Germline assignment: CDR1 DFQATT and CDR2 SNEGSKA (reference sequence).

The chain combines TRBV19 with TRBJ1-5, with 7 positions matching TRBD1. V lost 6 bases to trimming and J lost 0 bases; unmatched junction nucleotides: 8. The CDR3 is 16 amino acids. Germline V gene data show CDR1 as LNHDA and CDR2 as SQIVND (reference sequence). The CDR3 loop reads CASSLGTVNSNQPQHF. The CDR3 region has the DNA TGTGCCAGTAGCCTTGGGACAGTCAATAGCAATCAGCCCCAGCATTTT.

This clonotype was seen more than once but under ten times. The rearrangement links TRBV27 to TRBJ1-6, with 8 positions matching TRBD1. This CDR3 contains 15 residues. The ends lost 5 bases at V and 8 bases at J; junction bases unmatched: 8. Germline assignment: CDR1 MNHEY and CDR2 SMNVEV (reference sequence). In nucleotides, the CDR3 is TGTGCCAGCAGTCGGACAGGGACCGGGGATTCACCCCTCCACTTT. Translating gives CASSRTGTGDSPLHF.

The chain is built from TRBV4-3 and TRBJ2-2, with 7 bases that match TRBD1. The CDR3 is made up of 16 amino acids. Unmatched junction bases numbered 13, after V lost 5 bases and J lost 7 bases. CDR1 and CDR2 (germline): LGHNA, YSLEER. The chain's CDR3 is CASSSYSGQGVGELFF. In DNA form, the CDR3 reads TGCGCCAGCAGCTCCTATTCCGGGCAGGGGGTCGGGGAGCTGTTTTTT.

The gene calls are TRBV24-1 and TRBJ2-5; 7 bases are a match to TRBD1. Germline-derived CDR1 and CDR2 are KGHDR and SFDVKD. The CDR3 is 15 residues long. The J segment lost 0 bases and the V segment lost 6 bases, leaving 6 bases of the junction unmatched. For the CDR3, the DNA is TGTGCCACCAGTCCGGGACAGTTGTACCAAGAGACCCAGTACTTC. Its translation: CATSPGQLYQETQYF.

This clonotype was recorded a few times. The genes are TRBV6-5 and TRBJ2-1; D gene unclear. This CDR3 region has 15 residues. V lost 4 bases to trimming and J lost 0 bases, with 10 bases between them. CDR1 and CDR2 (germline): MNHEY, SVGAGI. The chain's CDR3 is CASSLTSSSYNEQFF. CDR3 nucleotides: TGTGCCAGCAGTTTGACGTCGAGCTCCTACAATGAGCAGTTCTTC.

Only one count was recorded for this clonotype. This rearrangement joins TRBV4-2 to TRBJ1-4; 10 bases align to TRBD1. The CDR3 length is 16 residues. V was pared by 0 bases and J by 8 bases, with 6 bases of the junction left unmatched. Germline V gives CDR1 LGHNA, CDR2 YNFKEQ. The CDR3 DNA reads TGTGCCAGCAGCCAAGAAGGCGGACAGGGGGACGAAAAACTGTTTTTT. Translating it yields CASSQEGGQGDEKLFF.